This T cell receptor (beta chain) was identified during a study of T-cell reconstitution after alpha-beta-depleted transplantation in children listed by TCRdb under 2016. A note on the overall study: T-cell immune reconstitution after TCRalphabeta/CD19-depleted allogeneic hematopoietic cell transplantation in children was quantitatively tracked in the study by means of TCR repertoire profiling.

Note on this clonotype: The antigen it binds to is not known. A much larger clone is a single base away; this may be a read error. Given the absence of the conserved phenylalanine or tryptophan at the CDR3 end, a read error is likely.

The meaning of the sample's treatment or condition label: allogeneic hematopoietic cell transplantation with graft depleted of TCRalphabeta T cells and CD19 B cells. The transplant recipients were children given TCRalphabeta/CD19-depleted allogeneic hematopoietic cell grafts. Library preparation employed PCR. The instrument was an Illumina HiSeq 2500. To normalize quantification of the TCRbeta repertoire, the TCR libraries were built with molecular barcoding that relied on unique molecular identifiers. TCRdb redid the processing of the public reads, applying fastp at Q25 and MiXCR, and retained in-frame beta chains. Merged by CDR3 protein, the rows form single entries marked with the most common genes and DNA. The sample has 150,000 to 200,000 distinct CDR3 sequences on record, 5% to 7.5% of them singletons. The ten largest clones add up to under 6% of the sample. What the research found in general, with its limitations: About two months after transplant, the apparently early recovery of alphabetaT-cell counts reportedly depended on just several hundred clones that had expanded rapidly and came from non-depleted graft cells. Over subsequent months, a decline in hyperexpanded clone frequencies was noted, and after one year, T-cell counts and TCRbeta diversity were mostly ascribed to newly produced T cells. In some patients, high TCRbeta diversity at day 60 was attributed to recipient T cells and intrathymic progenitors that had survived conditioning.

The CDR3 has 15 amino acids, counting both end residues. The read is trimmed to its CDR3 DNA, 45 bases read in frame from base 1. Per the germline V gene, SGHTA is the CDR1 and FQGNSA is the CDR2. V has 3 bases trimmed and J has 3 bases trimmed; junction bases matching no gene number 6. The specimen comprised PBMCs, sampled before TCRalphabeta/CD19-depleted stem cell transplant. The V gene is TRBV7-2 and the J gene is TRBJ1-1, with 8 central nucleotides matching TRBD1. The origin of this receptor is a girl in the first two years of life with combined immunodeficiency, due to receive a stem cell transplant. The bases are TGTGCCAGCAGCTTCCTCGCGGACAGGGACACTGAAGCTTTCTGT. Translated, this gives CASSFLADRDTEAFC.